The 10 T cell receptor beta chains presented below share a single source sample, sequenced in a study of blood T cell repertoires in COVID-19. Profiling relied on immunoSEQ multiplex PCR, and the TCRdb table lists in-frame clones only, not all of them. The sample has 300,000 to 350,000 clones, approximately 88% seen once. Sequences were obtained from peripheral blood. The receptor source for this set is a man aged 30-40 years with COVID-19, enrolled during active disease.

J is TRBJ1-2 and V is TRBV19; unclear D gene. Trimming took off 9 bases at V and 4 bases at J, with 21 bases between the two ends. Germline V lookup: CDR1 LNHDA, CDR2 SQIVND (reference sequence). This CDR3 is built from 15 residues. The CDR3 bases are TGTGCCAGCGCCGGGAGGGCAGGAGAGATCTATGGCTACACCTTC. It translates to CASAGRAGEIYGYTF. Looking up the rest from reference TRBV19 and TRBJ1-2 gives the full variable domain: DGGITQSPKYLFRKEGQNVTLSCEQNLNHDAMYWYRQDPGQGLRLIYYSQIVNDFQKGDIAEGYSVSREKKESFPLTVTSAQKNPTAFYLCASAGRAGEIYGYTFGSGTRLTVV.

This rearrangement joins TRBV11-3 to TRBJ2-3, with D maybe TRBD2 (7 bases). This CDR3 has 15 amino acids. V was clipped by 3 bases and J by 3 bases, with 13 bases between them. Germline V gives CDR1 SGHNT, CDR2 YENEEA. The CDR3 nucleotides read TGTGCCAGCAGCTTTCGGCGGGGGCTAACAGATACGCAGTATTTT. As protein: CASSFRRGLTDTQYF.

The rearrangement links TRBV2 to TRBJ2-6; 9 nucleotides match TRBD1. The junction had 5 bases not matched to a gene; V was cut back by 5 bases and J by 0 bases. Germline V gene lookup returns CDR1 SNHLY and CDR2 FYNNEI. The CDR3 runs 17 residues. For the CDR3, the DNA is TGTGCCAGCAGTAGGACAGGGGCGAGCTCTGGGGCCAACGTCCTGACTTTC. Its translation: CASSRTGASSGANVLTF.

Only a few counts were recorded for this clone. This chain uses TRBV7-2 with TRBJ1-2; a possible D gene is TRBD1 (6 bases). In germline, CDR1 is SGHTA, CDR2 FQGNSA. The CDR3 runs to 14 residues. V lost 2 bases and J 4 bases, leaving 11 bases between the germline ends. CDR3 in DNA: TGTGCCAGCAGCTTACAGGGGCCCCTCTATGGCTACACCTTC. Protein: CASSLQGPLYGYTF. The full variable domain, completed using reference TRBV7-2 and TRBJ1-2, is GAGVSQSPSNKVTEKGKDVELRCDPISGHTALYWYRQSLGQGLEFLIYFQGNSAPDKSGLPSDRFSAERTGGSVSTLTIQRTQQEDSAVYLCASSLQGPLYGYTFGSGTRLTVV.

V usage is TRBV20-1 and J usage is TRBJ1-2, with TRBD1 identical over 8 bases. CDR1 is DFQATT, CDR2 SNEGSKA, per germline (reference sequence). The V gene end was trimmed by 6 bases and the J gene end by 6 bases; junction bases not matched to a gene: 3. CDR3 size: 11 residues. The CDR3 protein is CSATGVNGYTF. The CDR3 DNA follows: TGCAGTGCGACAGGGGTAAATGGCTACACCTTC.

The chain recombines TRBV11-2 with TRBJ2-5; 8 bases fit TRBD1. The CDR3 has 14 amino acids. V lost 0 bases to trimming and J lost 4 bases; unmatched junction nucleotides: 1. In germline, CDR1 is SGHAT, CDR2 FQNNGV. CDR3 region: CASSLDRGLETQYF. The CDR3 region has the DNA TGTGCCAGCAGCTTAGACAGGGGGCTAGAGACCCAGTACTTC.

The V call is TRBV24-1, the J call TRBJ2-5; 9 bases agree with TRBD1. The germline V gene has CDR1 KGHDR and CDR2 SFDVKD. The CDR3 contains 15 residues. After removal of 4 bases from V and 4 bases from J, the junction contained 6 bases not matched to a gene. CDR3 coding DNA: TGTGCCACCAGTGAAATCGGGACAGGGCCAGAGACCCAGTACTTC. Protein product: CATSEIGTGPETQYF.

This sequence joins TRBV7-7 and TRBJ1-3; the D is unclear. Germline V gives CDR1 SSHAT, CDR2 FNYEAQ (reference sequence). The V and J ends lost 5 bases and 4 bases respectively, with 9 bases between them. The CDR3 contains 13 residues. The CDR3 coding sequence is TGTGCCAGCAGCCCCCCCGGGGGAAACACCATATATTTT. Protein product: CASSPPGGNTIYF.

The J gene is TRBJ2-1, the V gene TRBV5-4; tentatively, D is TRBD1 (8 bases). V dropped 3 bases and J dropped 7 bases, with 14 bases sitting between them. The CDR3 has 14 residues. Germline V lookup: CDR1 SGHNT, CDR2 YYREEE (reference sequence). DNA of the CDR3: TGTGCCAGCAGCTACGACAGGGGAGGGAATGAGCAGTTCTTC. Translated, it gives CASSYDRGGNEQFF.

V usage is TRBV5-1 and J usage is TRBJ2-5, with a weak D call TRBD2 (5 bases). Per germline, CDR1 SGHRS and CDR2 YFSETQ. V lost 4 bases, J lost 5 bases, and 9 bases lay in between. CDR3 size: 12 residues. The CDR3 region is CASSEGRETQYF. CDR3 DNA sequence: TGCGCCAGCAGCGAGGGTCGGGAGACCCAGTACTTC.